Listed below are T cell receptor beta chains from one sample, sequenced in a study of T-cell reconstitution after alpha-beta-depleted transplantation in children. TCRdb reprocessed the PCR reads via MiXCR and lists one record per CDR3 protein. The table includes 450,000 to 600,000 distinct CDR3 sequences, roughly 13% detected once. The sequencing used PBMCs, mostly from graft donor cells, collected 360 days after TCRalphabeta/CD19-depleted stem cell transplant. The receptors originated from a male patient between 10 and 17 years old who had a stem cell transplant for acute myeloid leukemia, so the T cells may come from the graft donor. Each CDR3 is given with its conserved first and last residue. The D gene is left open where the match is weak. Clone sizes are given selectively: once, few, many, or a class where the clone is expanded.

j_call: TRBJ2-7; v_call: TRBV11-2; d_call: TRBD2; cdr3_length: 17; clone_size: few; cdr3_aa: CASSLVRGGRKSYEQYF; cdr3_nt: TGTGCCAGCAGCTTAGTCAGGGGCGGGAGGAAGTCCTACGAGCAGTACTTC
j_call: TRBJ2-7; v_call: TRBV20-1; d_call: TRBD2; cdr3_length: 13; clone_size: .; cdr3_aa: CSARWTSGYEQYF; cdr3_nt: TGCAGTGCTAGATGGACTAGCGGGTACGAGCAGTACTTC
j_call: TRBJ1-4; v_call: TRBV20-1; d_call: .; cdr3_length: 15; clone_size: .; cdr3_aa: CSAPPNGATNEKLFF; cdr3_nt: TGCAGTGCTCCACCTAACGGTGCAACTAATGAAAAACTGTTTTTT
j_call: TRBJ2-1; v_call: TRBV9; d_call: .; cdr3_length: 21; clone_size: .; cdr3_aa: CASSVCTGRGSQWVWDDEQFF; cdr3_nt: TGTGCCAGCAGCGTCTGTACGGGCAGGGGTTCCCAGTGGGTTTGGGACGATGAGCAGTTCTTC
j_call: TRBJ2-7; v_call: TRBV7-6; d_call: .; cdr3_length: 14; clone_size: few; cdr3_aa: CASSPRDEIYEQYF; cdr3_nt: TGTGCCAGCAGCCCTCGGGACGAAATCTACGAGCAGTACTTC
j_call: TRBJ2-2; v_call: TRBV5-6; d_call: .; cdr3_length: 15; clone_size: few; cdr3_aa: CASSLNPLTPGSCFF; cdr3_nt: .
j_call: TRBJ2-1; v_call: TRBV12-3/TRBV12-4; d_call: .; cdr3_length: 14; clone_size: few; cdr3_aa: CASSSQAGYNEQFF; cdr3_nt: TGTGCCAGCAGCAGCCAAGCGGGCTACAATGAGCAGTTCTTC
j_call: TRBJ2-5; v_call: TRBV7-2; d_call: TRBD1; cdr3_length: 15; clone_size: .; cdr3_aa: CASSFRQGGVETQYF; cdr3_nt: TGTGCCAGCAGCTTTAGACAGGGGGGCGTGGAGACCCAGTACTTC
j_call: TRBJ2-4; v_call: TRBV7-2; d_call: .; cdr3_length: 13; clone_size: .; cdr3_aa: CASRLLAKNIQYF; cdr3_nt: TGTGCCAGCAGACTTCTAGCCAAAAACATTCAGTACTTC
j_call: TRBJ2-7; v_call: TRBV29-1; d_call: .; cdr3_length: 13; clone_size: many; cdr3_aa: CSVDTGTPYEQYF; cdr3_nt: TGCAGCGTTGATACCGGGACACCTTACGAGCAGTACTTC
j_call: TRBJ2-1; v_call: TRBV12-5; d_call: TRBD1; cdr3_length: 13; clone_size: .; cdr3_aa: CASLGQGWREQFF; cdr3_nt: TGTGCTAGTCTCGGACAGGGCTGGCGGGAGCAGTTCTTC